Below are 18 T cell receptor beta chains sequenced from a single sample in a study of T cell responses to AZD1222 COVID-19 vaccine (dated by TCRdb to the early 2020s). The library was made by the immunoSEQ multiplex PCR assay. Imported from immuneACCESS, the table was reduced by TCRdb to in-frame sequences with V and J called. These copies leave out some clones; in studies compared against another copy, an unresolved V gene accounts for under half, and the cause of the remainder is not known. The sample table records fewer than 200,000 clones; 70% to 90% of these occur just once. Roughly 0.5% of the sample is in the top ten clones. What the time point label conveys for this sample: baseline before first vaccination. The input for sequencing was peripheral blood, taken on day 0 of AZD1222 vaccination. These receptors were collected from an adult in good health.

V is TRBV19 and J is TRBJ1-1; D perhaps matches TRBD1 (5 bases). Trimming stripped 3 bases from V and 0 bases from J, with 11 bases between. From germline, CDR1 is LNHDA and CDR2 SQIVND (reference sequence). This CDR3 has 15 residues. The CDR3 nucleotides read TGTGCCAGTAGTATTGAGGGGCTCATGAACACTGAAGCTTTCTTT. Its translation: CASSIEGLMNTEAFF.

This chain's CDR3 is CASSRTSGLTGELFF. The CDR3 DNA follows: TGTGCCAGCAGTCGGACTAGCGGGCTTACCGGGGAGCTGTTTTTT. V usage is TRBV6-5 and J usage is TRBJ2-2; 11 bases map to TRBD2. This CDR3 has 15 amino acids. Germline V gives CDR1 MNHEY, CDR2 SVGAGI. Trimming cost V 5 bases and J 5 bases; bases outside gene matches: 4.

CDR3 region: CASSVGIRAFF. CDR3 nucleotide sequence: TGTGCCAGCAGTGTCGGGATCCGAGCTTTCTTT. This chain links TRBV6-2 or TRBV6-3 with TRBJ1-1; D remains ambiguous. Germline V lookup: CDR1 MNHEY, CDR2 SVGEGT. V was clipped by 5 bases and J by 10 bases, with 11 bases between them. The CDR3 totals 11 residues.

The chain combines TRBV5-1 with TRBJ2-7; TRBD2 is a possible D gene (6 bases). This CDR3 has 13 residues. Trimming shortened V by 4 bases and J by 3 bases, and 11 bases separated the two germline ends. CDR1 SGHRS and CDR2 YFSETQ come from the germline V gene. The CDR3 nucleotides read TGCGCCAGCAGCCGCGGAGGGGACTACGAGCAGTACTTC. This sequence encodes CASSRGGDYEQYF.

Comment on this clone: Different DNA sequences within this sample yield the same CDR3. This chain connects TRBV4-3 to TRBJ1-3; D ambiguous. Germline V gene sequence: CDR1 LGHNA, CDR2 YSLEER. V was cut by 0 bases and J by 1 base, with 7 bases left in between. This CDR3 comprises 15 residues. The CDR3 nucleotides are TGCGCCAGCAGCCAAGATCGAGGATCTGGAAACACCATATATTTT. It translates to CASSQDRGSGNTIYF.

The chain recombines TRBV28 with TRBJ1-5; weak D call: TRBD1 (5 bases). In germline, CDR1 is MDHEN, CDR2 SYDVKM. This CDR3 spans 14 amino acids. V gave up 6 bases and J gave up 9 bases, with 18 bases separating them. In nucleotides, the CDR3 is TGTGCCAGCAGCCCCACAGGCCTAGGGCTGCCCCAGCATTTT. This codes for CASSPTGLGLPQHF.

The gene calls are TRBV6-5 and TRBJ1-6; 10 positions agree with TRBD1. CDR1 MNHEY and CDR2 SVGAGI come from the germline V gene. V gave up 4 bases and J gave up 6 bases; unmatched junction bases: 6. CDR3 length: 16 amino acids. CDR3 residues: CASSFGTGEGNSPLHF. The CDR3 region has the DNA TGTGCCAGCAGTTTTGGGACAGGGGAGGGTAATTCACCCCTCCACTTT.

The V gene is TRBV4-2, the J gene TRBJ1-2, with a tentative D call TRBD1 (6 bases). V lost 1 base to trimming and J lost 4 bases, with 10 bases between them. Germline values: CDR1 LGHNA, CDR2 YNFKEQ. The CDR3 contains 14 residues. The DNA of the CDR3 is TGTGCCAGCAGCCAAGCGGACAGCGCCTATGGCTACACCTTC. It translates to CASSQADSAYGYTF.

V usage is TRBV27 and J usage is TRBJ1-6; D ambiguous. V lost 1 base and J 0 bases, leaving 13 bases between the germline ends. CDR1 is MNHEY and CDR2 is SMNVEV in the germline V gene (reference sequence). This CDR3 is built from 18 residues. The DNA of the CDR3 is TGTGCCAGCAGTTTATTGTCGAGGACGAGCTCCTATAATTCACCCCTCCACTTT. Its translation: CASSLLSRTSSYNSPLHF.

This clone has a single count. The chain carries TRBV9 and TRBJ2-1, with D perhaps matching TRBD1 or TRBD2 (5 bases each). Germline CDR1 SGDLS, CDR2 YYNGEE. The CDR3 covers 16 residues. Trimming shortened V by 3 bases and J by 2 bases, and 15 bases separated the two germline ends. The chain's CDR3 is CASSARPGAPYNEQFF. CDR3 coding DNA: TGTGCCAGCAGCGCCCGACCCGGGGCTCCCTACAATGAGCAGTTCTTC.

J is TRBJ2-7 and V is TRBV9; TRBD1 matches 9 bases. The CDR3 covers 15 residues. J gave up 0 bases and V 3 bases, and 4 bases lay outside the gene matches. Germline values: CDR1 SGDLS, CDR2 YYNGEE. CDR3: CASSAGQGASYEQYF. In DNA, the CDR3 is TGTGCCAGCAGCGCGGGACAGGGAGCCTCCTACGAGCAGTACTTC.

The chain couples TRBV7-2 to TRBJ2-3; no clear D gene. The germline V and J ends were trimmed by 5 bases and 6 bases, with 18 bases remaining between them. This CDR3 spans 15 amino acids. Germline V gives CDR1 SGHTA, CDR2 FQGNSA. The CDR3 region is CASSKNAISTDTQYF. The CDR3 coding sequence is TGTGCCAGCAGCAAAAACGCTATTTCAACGGATACGCAGTATTTT.

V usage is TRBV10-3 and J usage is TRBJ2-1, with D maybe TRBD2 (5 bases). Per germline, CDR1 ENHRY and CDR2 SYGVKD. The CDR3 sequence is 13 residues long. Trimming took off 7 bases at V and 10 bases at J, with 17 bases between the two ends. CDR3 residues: CAIKDFPREEQFF. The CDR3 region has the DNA TGTGCCATCAAGGACTTTCCGAGGGAGGAGCAGTTCTTC.

DNA for the CDR3: TGCGCCAGCAGCCAAGGCAGGGAAGGTGAAAAACTGTTTTTT. Protein sequence: CASSQGREGEKLFF. This chain joins TRBV4-3 and TRBJ1-4; TRBD1 might be the D (5 bases). The CDR3 is made up of 14 amino acids. Per germline, CDR1 LGHNA and CDR2 YSLEER. Deletions cut 1 base from V and 7 bases from J, with 10 bases between.

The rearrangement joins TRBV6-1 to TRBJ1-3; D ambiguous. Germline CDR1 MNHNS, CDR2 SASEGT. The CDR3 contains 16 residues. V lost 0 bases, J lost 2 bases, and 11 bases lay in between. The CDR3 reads CASSEANPRPGNTIYF. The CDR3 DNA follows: TGTGCCAGCAGTGAAGCTAACCCGAGGCCTGGAAACACCATATATTTT.

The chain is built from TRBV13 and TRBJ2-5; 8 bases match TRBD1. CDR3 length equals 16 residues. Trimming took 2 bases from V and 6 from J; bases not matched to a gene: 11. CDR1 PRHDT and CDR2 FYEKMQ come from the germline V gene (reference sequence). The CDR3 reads CASSLWVQGAKKTQYF. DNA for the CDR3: TGTGCCAGCAGCTTATGGGTCCAGGGGGCGAAGAAGACCCAGTACTTC.

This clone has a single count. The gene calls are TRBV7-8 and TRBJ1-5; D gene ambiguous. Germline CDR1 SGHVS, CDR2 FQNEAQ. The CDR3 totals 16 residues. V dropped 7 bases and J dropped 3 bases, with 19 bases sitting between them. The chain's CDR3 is CASTVKEGLINQPQHF. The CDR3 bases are TGTGCCAGCACCGTTAAGGAGGGCCTTATCAATCAGCCCCAGCATTTT.

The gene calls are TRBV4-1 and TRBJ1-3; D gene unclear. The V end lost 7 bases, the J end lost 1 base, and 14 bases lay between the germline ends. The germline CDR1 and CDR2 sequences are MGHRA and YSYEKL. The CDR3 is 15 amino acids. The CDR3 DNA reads TGCGCCAGCACCCGGAATTTTGGGTCTGGAAACACCATATATTTT. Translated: CASTRNFGSGNTIYF.